This T cell receptor (beta chain) was recovered during a study of CD8 T cells in Susac syndrome (dated by TCRdb to the late 2010s). Notes on the research overall: Whether CD8+ T cell activation and differentiation in Susac syndrome was antigen driven was tested using repertoire sequencing. Overall study results and their limits: The number of individuals in the TCR sequencing and HLA analysis was acknowledged as relatively small.

This clonotype was seen once. The clone's antigen remains unknown. Base qualities are not at hand, and no much larger clone is one base apart. One read provides weak support. RNA was extracted using the RNeasy kit, and roughly 0.45 to 1 microgram was reverse transcribed with random hexamers. The immunoSEQ multiplex PCR assay, which covers 54 Vbeta and 13 Jbeta segments, was used to amplify TCR beta CDR3 regions. PCR amplification bias was corrected using a synthetic template baseline for primer optimization and computational correction. The authors' analysis ran thus. Reads were annotated to V, D and J genes per IMGT and analyzed with immunoSEQ Analyzer, keeping only productive sequences. Clonality was calculated as one minus the Shannon entropy normalized by log2 of the number of productive unique sequences. For each patient and control, public and private clones were evaluated within the 100 most prevalent clones. Clones were defined as Susac-specific if absent from the healthy and MS cohorts, from approximately 1,100 published viral clones and from other ImmuneACCESS disease sequences. TCRdb passed the public sequencing reads through fastp at Q25 and MiXCR, retaining productive beta sequences. Each record represents a unique CDR3 protein, reported with the most common genes and DNA among its rows. The V and J calls come from TCRdb's annotation, not from the publication. Present in this sample are over 150,000 distinct CDR3 sequences, roughly 96% of which were seen just once. The ten largest make up 0.093% of the sample.

V gives up 8 bases and J gives up 4 bases, and the segment between their germline ends measures 17 bases. CDR1 and CDR2 (SQVTM, ANQGSEA) derive from the germline V gene. From the cysteine up to the phenylalanine, the CDR3 has a length of 13 residues. Only the CDR3 portion is preserved as DNA: 39 bases, with reading frame beginning at the first base. High-throughput TCR beta sequencing profiled peripheral blood CD8+ and CD4+ T cells from healthy donors, Susac syndrome patients and multiple sclerosis patients. The multiple sclerosis controls were treatment-naive patients whose relapsing-remitting disease, either stable or active, fulfilled the revised McDonald criteria. Bulk CD8+ and CD4+ T cells were purified by magnetic negative isolation, while CD8+ TEMRA cells were enriched using FACS. Blood was collected in EDTA tubes and processed within 24 hours, with PBMCs isolated through density gradient centrifugation. PBMCs intended for TCR sequencing were cryopreserved in liquid nitrogen and were subsequently thawed in a 37 degrees C water bath. The sorted or isolated CD4+, CD8+ and CD8+ TEMRA cells had a purity of 90% or higher.

This receptor was taken from a human donor with multiple sclerosis. The V gene is TRBV29-1 and the J gene is TRBJ1-2; the best D guess is TRBD1, with 6 bases matching. Sequencing was carried out using CD4+ T cells from PBMCs. For the CDR3, the sequence is CSSSGGGGYGYTF. The sequence in DNA is TGCAGCTCCTCTGGGGGAGGGGGCTATGGCTACACCTTC.